This T cell receptor beta chain was observed in a study of blood T cell repertoires in COVID-19. Overall study: The analysed material was cDNA or gDNA that came from T cells, B-cell-depleted T cells, or PBMCs.

This clone appeared once. In the source study's methods: From reference gene primer amplification, estimates of nucleated cell counts were derived. Using immunoSEQ multiplex PCR, the repertoire was profiled, and TCRdb retains in-frame clones only, with some absent. That table supplies the V and J calls and clone size; D and trimming were determined from the DNA. The profile shows 150,000 to 200,000 clones, approximately 87% of them singletons. Seattle patient enrollment occurred during active infection, with longitudinal follow-up thereafter. This CDR3 has 15 residues. V gave up 0 bases and J gave up 6 bases; unmatched junction bases: 5. CDR1 and CDR2 (germline): SGHRS, YFSETQ.

The V and J genes are TRBV5-1 and TRBJ2-1, with 8 bases that match TRBD2. Sequencing was performed on peripheral blood. The sequence was collected from a woman aged 70-85 years with COVID-19, enrolled during active disease. This chain's CDR3 is CASSLDGGRFNEQFF. For the CDR3, the DNA is TGCGCCAGCAGCTTGGATGGCGGGAGGTTCAATGAGCAGTTCTTC.